A single sample gave rise to the 27 T cell receptor beta chains below, sequenced in a study of blood T cell repertoires in COVID-19 (TCRdb year 2020). Library generation was performed with the immunoSEQ multiplex PCR assay. TCRdb limited this immuneACCESS table to in-frame rearrangements with V and J called. A share of clones is missing; checked studies link under half to unresolved V genes, and the rest is unexplained. For this sample there are 180,000 or so clones; 85% to 90% appear just once. Of the sample, around 7% is held by the ten largest clones. Sequencing used peripheral blood. These receptors all stem from a woman aged 80 or older in a cohort sampled during active or convalescent COVID-19.

V gene TRBV15 combines with J gene TRBJ1-2; no clear D gene. Trimming left V 0 bases short and J 5 bases short, with 10 bases between. CDR1 LNHNV and CDR2 YYDKDF come from the germline V gene (reference sequence). CDR3 size: 14 residues. CDR3 nucleotides: TGTGCCACCAGCAGAGATAGGGCGGGTTATGGCTACACCTTC. Amino acids: CATSRDRAGYGYTF.

This clone occurred once. The genes are TRBV6-2 or TRBV6-3 and TRBJ1-5; D is unclear. The CDR3 contains 13 residues. Germline values: CDR1 MNHEY, CDR2 SVGEGT. Trimming pared 6 bases from V and 3 bases from J, leaving 9 bases between. CDR3 sequence reads: CASRYSLNQPQHF. The CDR3 DNA reads as TGTGCCAGCAGGTACAGCCTCAATCAGCCCCAGCATTTT.

The chain recombines TRBV6-5 with TRBJ1-6, with D perhaps TRBD1 (6 bases). This CDR3 region has 13 residues. Trimming took 7 bases from V and 8 from J, leaving 12 bases between them. Looked up from germline, CDR1 is MNHEY and CDR2 is SVGAGI. The CDR3 DNA is TGTGCCAGCATGACAGGTGCCTATTCACCCCTCCACTTT. It specifies CASMTGAYSPLHF.

V is TRBV29-1 and J is TRBJ2-5, with 10 bases identical to TRBD1. With V trimmed by 7 bases and J by 5 bases, 16 bases remained unmatched. From germline, CDR1 is SQVTM and CDR2 ANQGSEA. The CDR3 extends over 16 amino acids. CDR3 nucleotides: TGCAGCGCCTCAAGGAGAGGGACAGGGGCTCGGGAGACCCAGTACTTC. Translating it yields CSASRRGTGARETQYF.

This chain links TRBV28 with TRBJ2-5; D perhaps matches TRBD2 (6 bases). From germline, CDR1 is MDHEN and CDR2 SYDVKM. There are 15 residues in the CDR3. Trimming stripped 4 bases from V and 5 bases from J, with 17 bases between. The CDR3 loop reads CASSSWRGQRETQYF. The CDR3 DNA sequence: TGTGCCAGCAGTTCCTGGAGGGGCCAGCGGGAGACCCAGTACTTC.

The rearrangement links TRBV10-1 to TRBJ2-7; TRBD1 matches at 9 bases. V lost 8 bases and J lost 4; bases outside the gene matches: 18. Germline CDR1 reads WNHNN; CDR2 reads SYGVQD (reference sequence). This CDR3 region has 17 residues. CDR3 bases: TGCGCCAGCGTCCCGGGACAGGGATCCCGCTCCAGGTACGAGCAGTACGTC. Its translation is CASVPGQGSRSRYEQYV.

This rearrangement joins TRBV6-1 to TRBJ1-5; weak D call: TRBD1 (5 bases). Germline V gene lookup returns CDR1 MNHNS and CDR2 SASEGT. The CDR3 length is 14 residues. Trimming removed 1 base at V and 2 bases at J, with 6 bases between. The DNA for the CDR3 is TGTGCCAGCAGTGAAGTAGGGGGCAATCAGCCCCAGCATTTT. It codes for CASSEVGGNQPQHF.

Points on this clone: Its ends do not fully match the called genes, so a read error is possible. The rearrangement joins TRBV6-6 to TRBJ1-1; D is undetermined. This CDR3 has 13 residues. CDR1 MNHNY and CDR2 SVGAGI come from the germline V gene (reference sequence). As DNA, the CDR3 is TGTGCCAGCTCCCGGGCGGGGAACGCTGAAGCTTTCTTT. Its translation: CASSRAGNAEAFF.

This chain's CDR3 is CASSPGLAGGEQYF. Here the CDR3 DNA reads TGTGCCAGCAGTCCCGGACTAGCGGGGGGTGAGCAGTACTTC. This sequence joins TRBV6-2 or TRBV6-3 and TRBJ2-7, with TRBD2 matching over 14 bases. The germline CDR1 and CDR2 sequences are MNHEY and SVGEGT. The CDR3 spans 14 residues. With V trimmed by 5 bases and J by 7 bases, 4 bases remained unmatched.

The chain uses TRBV2 and TRBJ2-2; 9 bases align to TRBD1. The CDR3 runs to 15 residues. The germline gives CDR1 SNHLY, CDR2 FYNNEI. J lost 4 bases, V lost 5 bases, and 5 bases had no gene match. The CDR3 nucleotides read TGTGCCAGCAGTTATAGGACAGGGGTCACCGGGGAGCTGTTTTTT. Protein product: CASSYRTGVTGELFF.

This sequence joins TRBV5-5 and TRBJ2-7; no clear D gene. This CDR3 region has 13 residues. Between the trimmed V and J ends, which lost 2 bases and 5 bases, there was a span of 11 bases. Germline V gene sequence: CDR1 SGHKS, CDR2 YYEKEE (reference sequence). The CDR3 region is CASSFSRSHEQYF. In DNA, the CDR3 is TGTGCCAGCAGCTTCTCTAGGAGCCACGAGCAGTACTTC.

There are a few counts of this clone. The V and J genes are TRBV10-1 and TRBJ2-1; 8 nucleotides line up with TRBD2. The CDR3 contains 14 residues. J gave up 10 bases and V 2 bases, and 7 bases lay outside the gene matches. Germline CDR1 is WNHNN and CDR2 is SYGVQD (reference sequence). CDR3: CASSEAGGAEEQFF. CDR3 DNA: TGCGCCAGCAGTGAGGCCGGGGGGGCCGAGGAGCAGTTCTTC.

The V call is TRBV3-1 (or the pseudogene TRBV3-2), the J call TRBJ1-5, with a possible D match to TRBD1 (6 bases). The CDR3 runs to 16 residues. V was clipped by 1 base and J by 6 bases, with 16 bases between them. Germline V gives CDR1 LGHDT, CDR2 YNNKEL (reference sequence). The CDR3 here is CASSQGSGARSQPQHF. Here the CDR3 DNA reads TGTGCCAGCAGCCAAGGTTCAGGGGCGCGCAGTCAGCCCCAGCATTTT.

J is TRBJ1-5 and V is TRBV30, with no clear D. Trimming removed 2 bases from V and 7 bases from J, with 18 bases in between. Germline CDR1 is GTSNPN and CDR2 is SVGIG (reference sequence). The CDR3 runs to 15 residues. CDR3 sequence: CAWSLFGREDQPQHF. The CDR3 nucleotides read TGTGCCTGGAGTTTATTTGGGCGGGAGGACCAGCCCCAGCATTTT.

The rearrangement uses TRBV10-1 and TRBJ2-7; 13 bases align to TRBD2. CDR1 and CDR2 (germline): WNHNN, SYGVQD (reference sequence). V trimming: 9 bases; J trimming: 7 bases; junction bases outside the gene matches: 27. The CDR3 consists of 20 residues. CDR3 in DNA: TGCGCCAGGGGCCCCGTGGACGGCCCTCCACTAGCGGGAGGGCCGCTAGAGCAGTACGTC. It yields the protein CARGPVDGPPLAGGPLEQYV.

The rearrangement uses TRBV19 and TRBJ2-1, with 7 nucleotides matching TRBD1. This CDR3 comprises 14 residues. The germline V gene has CDR1 LNHDA and CDR2 SQIVND (reference sequence). J was trimmed by 3 bases and V by 8 bases; bases with no gene match: 7. The CDR3 protein is CASADRDYYNEQFF. For the CDR3, the DNA is TGTGCCAGTGCTGACAGGGATTACTACAATGAGCAGTTCTTC.

The CDR3 DNA sequence: TGTGCCAGCAGAGCAACAGGGGGCACAGATACGCAGTATTTT. Its translation is CASRATGGTDTQYF. The J gene is TRBJ2-3, the V gene TRBV2; TRBD1 matches at 7 bases. The CDR3 loop spans 14 amino acids. CDR1 is SNHLY and CDR2 is FYNNEI in the germline V gene. Trimming at V came to 6 bases and at J to 1 base, leaving 4 bases not matched to a gene.

This CDR3 is CASSPLTPKQGYTF. The CDR3 DNA follows: TGTGCCAGCAGCCCCTTGACACCTAAGCAGGGCTACACCTTC. The chain recombines TRBV7-9 with TRBJ1-2; the D is unclear. V shed 5 bases and J shed 8 bases, with 18 bases lying between them. Germline CDR1 and CDR2: SEHNR and FQNEAQ (reference sequence). The CDR3 has 14 amino acids.

V is TRBV29-1 and J is TRBJ2-5, with a possible D match to TRBD1 (7 bases). Germline CDR1 is SQVTM and CDR2 is ANQGSEA. CDR3 length: 18 residues. V lost 1 base and J 0 bases, leaving 21 bases between the germline ends. The CDR3, as DNA: TGCAGCGTTGAAGGCCCCTCGGAGGGCAGGGGGTACCAAGAGACCCAGTACTTC. Translated, it gives CSVEGPSEGRGYQETQYF. The whole variable domain, filled in from reference TRBV29-1 and TRBJ2-5, reads SAVISQKPSRDICQRGTSLTIQCQVDSQVTMMFWYRQQPGQSLTLIATANQGSEATYESGFVIDKFPISRPNLTFSTLTVSNMSPEDSSIYLCSVEGPSEGRGYQETQYFGPGTRLLVL.

The chain couples TRBV5-1 to TRBJ2-1; 7 bases align to TRBD1. Germline CDR1 reads SGHRS; CDR2 reads YFSETQ. The CDR3 has 15 amino acids. The trim removed 2 bases at V and 2 bases at J, leaving 4 bases unmatched. The CDR3 region is CASSFGDSTYNEQFF. CDR3 DNA sequence: TGCGCCAGCAGCTTCGGGGACAGCACCTACAATGAGCAGTTCTTC. The complete variable domain, with remaining parts taken from reference TRBV5-1 and TRBJ2-1, reads KAGVTQTPRYLIKTRGQQVTLSCSPISGHRSVSWYQQTPGQGLQFLFEYFSETQRNKGNFPGRFSGRQFSNSRSEMNVSTLELGDSALYLCASSFGDSTYNEQFFGPGTRLTVL.

V gene TRBV12-5 combines with J gene TRBJ2-1; TRBD1 matches at 8 bases. The ends lost 3 bases at V and 8 bases at J; junction bases unmatched: 3. The CDR3 has 13 residues. Germline lookup yields CDR1 LGHNT and CDR2 FRNRAP. CDR3 residues: CASGFTGGYEQFF. CDR3 DNA: TGTGCTAGTGGTTTCACAGGGGGTTATGAGCAGTTCTTC.

Only one count was recorded for this clone. The chain uses TRBV10-1 and TRBJ2-3; no reliable D call. The CDR3 sequence is 11 residues long. With 10 bases removed from V and 6 bases from J, the gap between germline ends came to 11 bases. The germline V gene has CDR1 WNHNN and CDR2 SYGVQD (reference sequence). The CDR3 sequence: CATVNEDTQYF. As DNA, the CDR3 is TGCGCCACCGTTAATGAGGATACGCAGTATTTT.

The gene calls are TRBV4-1 and TRBJ1-4, with D perhaps TRBD1 (6 bases). The CDR3 has 15 residues. The V end lost 2 bases, the J end lost 5 bases, and 12 bases lay between the germline ends. Germline V CDR1 and CDR2: MGHRA, YSYEKL. The CDR3 is CASSQIGTRNEKLFF. The CDR3 nucleotides read TGCGCCAGCAGCCAAATTGGGACACGGAATGAAAAACTGTTTTTT.

The chain links TRBV12-3 or TRBV12-4 to TRBJ2-1; 7 bases fit TRBD1. This CDR3 has 12 residues. V gave up 6 bases and J gave up 8 bases; unmatched junction bases: 4. CDR3 coding DNA: TGTGCCAGCAGCCGCAGGGGGTATGAGCAGTTCTTC. This sequence encodes CASSRRGYEQFF.

J is TRBJ1-4 and V is TRBV10-3; weak D call: TRBD1 (5 bases). This CDR3 spans 14 amino acids. The V end lost 1 base, the J end lost 6 bases, and 9 bases lay between the germline ends. CDR1 is ENHRY, CDR2 SYGVKD, per germline. The CDR3 sequence: CAISEFMGHEKLFF. The CDR3 DNA reads TGTGCCATCAGTGAGTTTATGGGGCATGAAAAACTGTTTTTT.

The rearrangement links TRBV6-6 to TRBJ1-2, with D uncertain. The CDR3 has 12 residues. Germline V CDR1 and CDR2: MNHNY, SVGAGI (reference sequence). The ends were cut back, 8 bases at V and 2 bases at J, with 9 bases in the middle. The CDR3 sequence is CASSQRNYGYTF. The CDR3, as DNA: TGTGCCAGCTCTCAGCGGAACTATGGCTACACCTTC.

J is TRBJ1-2 and V is TRBV28; possible D gene TRBD1, 5 bases. The CDR3 has 13 residues. The germline V gene has CDR1 MDHEN and CDR2 SYDVKM. Trimming pared 6 bases from V and 5 bases from J, leaving 13 bases between. The CDR3 DNA reads TGTGCCAGCAGCCCCGCCGGGGGGTATGGCTACACCTTC. Its translation: CASSPAGGYGYTF.